What follows are 19 T cell receptor beta chains derived from one specimen sequenced in a study of PD-1 blockade in mismatch repair-deficient tumors. TCRdb's copy holds only in-frame clones and misses some; the assay was immunoSEQ multiplex PCR. This table holds 100,000 to 150,000 clones, approximately 90% found once. Material: peripheral blood, obtained 44 weeks after starting pembrolizumab. The receptors come from an adult with mismatch repair-deficient cancer.

The chain has TRBV28 and TRBJ1-1; TRBD1 is a possible D gene (6 bases). Germline V lookup: CDR1 MDHEN, CDR2 SYDVKM. The CDR3 has 12 residues. Trimming shortened V by 10 bases and J by 1 base, and 10 bases separated the two germline ends. Written as DNA, the CDR3 is TGTGCCACTAGAGGGGGGAACACTGAAGCTTTCTTT. It translates to CATRGGNTEAFF.

This chain joins TRBV4-2 and TRBJ2-7; no clear D. Looked up from germline, CDR1 is LGHNA and CDR2 is YNFKEQ. The CDR3 runs 14 residues. Between the trimmed V and J ends, which lost 1 base and 0 bases, there was a span of 7 bases. The CDR3, as DNA: TGTGCCAGCAGCCAAGCGCGGAGCTCCTACGAGCAGTACTTC. Its translation: CASSQARSSYEQYF.

The V gene is TRBV11-2, the J gene TRBJ2-7; D perhaps matches TRBD2 (5 bases). Germline CDR1 reads SGHAT; CDR2 reads FQNNGV. The CDR3 runs to 13 residues. With 1 base removed from V and 6 bases from J, the gap between germline ends came to 10 bases. CDR3 sequence: CASSLAGKAEQYF. CDR3 nucleotide sequence: TGTGCCAGCAGCTTAGCGGGGAAAGCCGAGCAGTACTTC. Full variable domain (rest looked up from reference TRBV11-2 and TRBJ2-7): EAGVAQSPRYKIIEKRQSVAFWCNPISGHATLYWYQQILGQGPKLLIQFQNNGVVDDSQLPKDRFSAERLKGVDSTLKIQPAKLEDSAVYLCASSLAGKAEQYFGPGTRLTVT.

This chain uses TRBV27 with TRBJ2-7; 12 bases agree with TRBD1. Germline V CDR1 and CDR2: MNHEY, SMNVEV (reference sequence). V was pared by 3 bases and J by 6 bases, with 3 bases of the junction left unmatched. The CDR3 is made up of 14 amino acids. As DNA, the CDR3 is TGTGCCAGCAGTTTGGGACAGGGGGCGGGCGAGCAGTACTTC. Protein product: CASSLGQGAGEQYF.

This clone has only one observation. The rearrangement joins TRBV5-5 to TRBJ1-5, with a possible D match to TRBD1 (5 bases). V gave up 0 bases and J gave up 6 bases, with 10 bases separating them. The CDR3 has 14 amino acids. The germline gives CDR1 SGHKS, CDR2 YYEKEE (reference sequence). The CDR3 is CASSLDGGSQPQHF. DNA for the CDR3: TGTGCCAGCAGCTTGGATGGGGGTAGTCAGCCCCAGCATTTT.

The chain is built from TRBV30 and TRBJ1-1; no firm D call. Germline V CDR1 and CDR2: GTSNPN, SVGIG (reference sequence). The length of the CDR3 is 16 residues. V lost 3 bases, J lost 0 bases, and 17 bases lay in between. The CDR3 DNA reads as TGTGCCTGGAGCGTCCTGAAGAGGAGATTGAACACTGAAGCTTTCTTT. Protein product: CAWSVLKRRLNTEAFF.

This clone was seen only a few times. The rearrangement uses TRBV29-1 and TRBJ1-2; no definite D call. This CDR3 is 12 amino acids long. The V end lost 4 bases, the J end lost 5 bases, and 11 bases lay between the germline ends. CDR1 SQVTM and CDR2 ANQGSEA come from the germline V gene. CDR3 coding DNA: TGCAGCGTTGGAACAGCTGCGTATGGCTACACCTTC. Encoded protein: CSVGTAAYGYTF.

The gene calls are TRBV21-1 and TRBJ2-7; the table's D call, TRBD1, has no DNA check behind it. TRBV21-1 is recorded as a pseudogene. The CDR3 contains 18 residues. CDR3 region: CASSKCMWDRGTTYEQYF. DNA for the CDR3: TGTGCCAGCAGCAAATGCATGTGGGACAGGGGTACCACCTACGAGCAGTACTTC.

The V call is TRBV11-2, the J call TRBJ1-4; 8 bases are a match to TRBD1. Trimming took 5 bases from V and 0 from J; bases not matched to a gene: 11. Germline V gives CDR1 SGHAT, CDR2 FQNNGV. The CDR3 contains 18 residues. In DNA, the CDR3 is TGTGCCAGCAGCACGCGACAGGGGCCGGTTGCAACTAATGAAAAACTGTTTTTT. This encodes CASSTRQGPVATNEKLFF.

This clone was seen only a few times. One end of the junction is discordant with germline, which a read error may explain. J is TRBJ1-1 and V is TRBV13; 7 bases map to TRBD1. This CDR3 region has 14 residues. CDR1 PRHDT and CDR2 FYEKMQ come from the germline V gene (reference sequence). CDR3 protein: CASSLGGRGSPGLF. In nucleotides, the CDR3 is TGTGCCAGCAGCTTAGGGGGCAGGGGGAGCCCAGGGCTCTTT. Looking up the rest from reference TRBV13 and TRBJ1-1 gives the full variable domain: AAGVIQSPRHLIKEKRETATLKCYPIPRHDTVYWYQQGPGQDPQFLISFYEKMQSDKGSIPDRFSAQQFSDYHSELNMSSLELGDSALYFCASSLGGRGSPGLFGQGTRLTVV.

The CDR3 loop is CASSLAGGNTEAFF. The CDR3, as DNA: TGTGCCAGCAGCTTAGCCGGGGGGAACACTGAAGCTTTCTTT. The J gene is TRBJ1-1, the V gene TRBV11-3; the D gene is possibly TRBD1 (5 bases). CDR3 size: 14 residues. V lost 1 base to trimming and J lost 1 base, with 7 bases between them. The V gene's germline CDR1 is SGHNT and CDR2 YENEEA.

This sequence joins TRBV6-5 and TRBJ1-3; D remains unclear. V was clipped by 2 bases and J by 2 bases, with 7 bases between them. CDR3 length: 14 residues. Germline CDR1 MNHEY, CDR2 SVGAGI. The CDR3 nucleotides are TGTGCCAGCAGTTACCGAGGGACTGGAAACACCATATATTTT. Protein: CASSYRGTGNTIYF.

V usage is TRBV7-2 and J usage is TRBJ1-1; 8 bases fit TRBD1. This CDR3 has 15 residues. Germline lookup yields CDR1 SGHTA and CDR2 FQGNSA. The ends lost 6 bases at V and 1 base at J; junction bases unmatched: 7. The CDR3 coding sequence is TGTGCCAGCAGAAAACGACAGGGGACGAACACTGAAGCTTTCTTT. It specifies CASRKRQGTNTEAFF.

The chain uses TRBV7-8 and TRBJ1-5; D not resolved. Trimming pared 1 base from V and 4 bases from J, leaving 8 bases between. The CDR3 is 14 residues long. Germline values: CDR1 SGHVS, CDR2 FQNEAQ. The CDR3, as DNA: TGTGCCAGCAGCTTAGTGGAAAGAAATCAGCCCCAGCATTTT. This sequence encodes CASSLVERNQPQHF. The variable domain in full, with the rest retrieved from reference TRBV7-8 and TRBJ1-5, is GAGVSQSPRYKVAKRGQDVALRCDPISGHVSLFWYQQALGQGPEFLTYFQNEAQLDKSGLPSDRFFAERPEGSVSTLKIQRTQQEDSAVYLCASSLVERNQPQHFGDGTRLSIL.

This chain uses TRBV4-2 with TRBJ2-3; 10 nucleotides agree with TRBD2. V was pared by 4 bases and J by 3 bases, with 13 bases of the junction left unmatched. From germline, CDR1 is LGHNA and CDR2 YNFKEQ. The CDR3 consists of 18 residues. The CDR3 sequence is CASSPGTSAYRGTDTQYF. The CDR3 DNA reads as TGTGCCAGCAGCCCTGGGACTAGCGCCTACCGGGGGACAGATACGCAGTATTTT.

CDR3 residues: CASSLAPGTGHEKLFF. CDR3 bases: TGCGCCAGCAGCTTGGCCCCCGGGACAGGGCATGAAAAACTGTTTTTT. This chain links TRBV5-1 with TRBJ1-4, with 9 nucleotides matching TRBD1. Germline V CDR1 and CDR2: SGHRS, YFSETQ. Germline trimming cut 0 bases from V and 6 bases from J; bases unmatched to any gene: 6. CDR3 length: 16 amino acids.

The table lists this clone with a few counts. V is TRBV6-5 and J is TRBJ1-5; D remains unclear. Trimming took off 6 bases at V and 0 bases at J, with 12 bases between the two ends. The CDR3 is 15 amino acids. Germline CDR1 is MNHEY and CDR2 is SVGAGI. This CDR3 is CASRRSSYSNQPQHF. CDR3 nucleotides: TGTGCCAGCAGGAGAAGTTCGTATAGCAATCAGCCCCAGCATTTT.

This chain uses TRBV28 with TRBJ1-5, with 7 bases matching TRBD1. The CDR3 is made up of 18 amino acids. The germline V gene encodes CDR1 MDHEN and CDR2 SYDVKM. With 7 bases clipped from V and 2 bases from J, the junction kept 17 bases outside the gene matches. CDR3 nucleotides: TGTGCCAGCATCCAAAGGGGGCTCGGGGGTAAGGGCAATCAGCCCCAGCATTTT. Translating gives CASIQRGLGGKGNQPQHF.

The V call is TRBV6-5, the J call TRBJ2-3; D is undetermined. With 0 bases removed from V and 0 bases from J, the gap between germline ends came to 4 bases. Per the germline V gene, CDR1 is MNHEY and CDR2 is SVGAGI. This CDR3 has 14 amino acids. Written as DNA, the CDR3 is TGTGCCAGCAGTTACTCAGCCAGCACAGATACGCAGTATTTT. It encodes CASSYSASTDTQYF.